These T cell receptor beta chains were read from a single sample in a study of CD8 T cells in ankylosing spondylitis. Each CDR3 protein gets one entry after TCRdb re-called the 5' RACE reads with MiXCR. The sample has some 95,000 distinct CDR3 sequences; approximately 9% are singletons. The specimen was blood, either unsorted or a sorted T cell fraction (not recorded which). The receptors derive from a male donor with ankylosing spondylitis or in good health (not recorded which). The CDR3 runs from the conserved cysteine through the conserved F or W. Fields, in order: CDR3 length, clone size, D gene, V gene, J gene, CDR3 DNA, CDR3 protein. D genes are given only for firm matches. The size of a clone is reported for some rows only, either as once, few or many, or as a class for expanded clones.

length: 17
size: many
D: -
V: TRBV3-1
J: TRBJ2-1
DNA: TGTGCCAGCAGCCAAGACCCCGCGTACCGTCCCTACAATGAGCAGTTCTTC
CDR3: CASSQDPAYRPYNEQFF

length: 11
size: many
D: -
V: TRBV29-1
J: TRBJ1-2
DNA: TGCAGCGTTGAAGGTTCATATGGCTACACCTTC
CDR3: CSVEGSYGYTF

length: 14
size: many
D: -
V: TRBV12-3/TRBV12-4
J: TRBJ1-5
DNA: TGTGCCAGCACCCGAAGGCAGGGAGATCAGCCCCAGCATTTT
CDR3: CASTRRQGDQPQHF

length: 16
size: many
D: TRBD2
V: TRBV7-2
J: TRBJ2-3
DNA: TGTGCCAGCAGCTCAAGTAGCGGGGGGGTCCCAGATACGCAGTATTTT
CDR3: CASSSSSGGVPDTQYF

length: 13
size: few
D: -
V: TRBV12-3/TRBV12-4
J: TRBJ2-6
DNA: TGTGCCAGCAGCTACTCTGGGGCCAACGTCCTGACTTTC
CDR3: CASSYSGANVLTF

length: 13
size: many
D: -
V: TRBV12-3/TRBV12-4
J: TRBJ2-5
DNA: TGTGCCAGCAGCTTAGGAATAACGGAGACCCAGTACTTC
CDR3: CASSLGITETQYF

length: 12
size: few
D: -
V: TRBV7-2
J: TRBJ2-1
DNA: TGTGCCAGTACGCGTCCCTACAATGAGCAGTTCTTC
CDR3: CASTRPYNEQFF

length: 15
size: -
D: TRBD2
V: TRBV18
J: TRBJ2-3
DNA: TGTGCCAGCTCACCACTCGGCGGGGGACGAGATACGCAGTATTTT
CDR3: CASSPLGGGRDTQYF

length: 15
size: many
D: TRBD1
V: TRBV5-8
J: TRBJ2-1
DNA: TGTGCCAGCAGCTCAATGGACAGGGGAGGCAATGAGCAGTTCTTC
CDR3: CASSSMDRGGNEQFF

length: 15
size: -
D: TRBD2
V: TRBV13
J: TRBJ2-1
DNA: TGTGCCAGCAGCCCCACCGCGGGGGGCTACAATGAGCAGTTCTTC
CDR3: CASSPTAGGYNEQFF

length: 13
size: many
D: -
V: TRBV5-1
J: TRBJ2-7
DNA: TGCGCCAGCAGCGTAACCCATGGTCGCGAGCAGTACTTC
CDR3: CASSVTHGREQYF

length: 15
size: few
D: TRBD1
V: TRBV2
J: TRBJ2-7
DNA: TGTGCCAGCAGCTTAACCGGGACAGGGTTAGGGGAGCAGTACTTC
CDR3: CASSLTGTGLGEQYF

length: 15
size: few
D: -
V: TRBV7-6
J: TRBJ2-7
DNA: TGTGCCAGCAGCCTTTTGGGCCGACAGCGCTACGAGCAGTACTTC
CDR3: CASSLLGRQRYEQYF

length: 13
size: many
D: -
V: TRBV18
J: TRBJ1-2
DNA: TGTGCCAGCTCACGACAGGAGAACTATGGCTACACCTTC
CDR3: CASSRQENYGYTF

length: 13
size: -
D: -
V: TRBV5-1
J: TRBJ2-7
DNA: TGCGCCAGCAGCTCACGTATCGGGACCGAGCAGTACTTC
CDR3: CASSSRIGTEQYF

length: 14
size: many
D: -
V: TRBV6-4
J: TRBJ2-1
DNA: TGTGCCAGCAGTGAGGAACTAGCTTACAATGAGCAGTTCTTC
CDR3: CASSEELAYNEQFF

length: 16
size: many
D: TRBD1
V: TRBV10-3
J: TRBJ2-5
DNA: TGTGCCATCAGTGGGACAGGGAACCAGGTTGGGGAGACCCAGTACTTC
CDR3: CAISGTGNQVGETQYF

length: 14
size: -
D: -
V: TRBV19
J: TRBJ2-3
DNA: TGTGCCAGTAGTATCGAGGGACCCACAGATACGCAGTATTTT
CDR3: CASSIEGPTDTQYF

length: 15
size: many
D: -
V: TRBV5-1
J: TRBJ1-5
DNA: TGCGCCAGCAGCTTGGTTGCAGGGAGCAATCAGCCCCAGCATTTT
CDR3: CASSLVAGSNQPQHF

length: 13
size: few
D: -
V: TRBV7-9
J: TRBJ2-3
DNA: TGTGCCAGCAGCCCAGGGACTCCCCTTTCCCAGTATTTT
CDR3: CASSPGTPLSQYF

length: 15
size: -
D: -
V: TRBV7-2
J: TRBJ1-2
DNA: TGTGCCAGCAGCTTATCTGTCGGGGGTCCCTATGGCTACACCTTC
CDR3: CASSLSVGGPYGYTF

length: 14
size: many
D: -
V: TRBV3-1
J: TRBJ1-2
DNA: TGTGCCAGCAGCCAAGGGGCCCAAGCCGCGGGCTACACCTTC
CDR3: CASSQGAQAAGYTF

length: 20
size: -
D: TRBD1
V: TRBV12-3/TRBV12-4
J: TRBJ2-4
DNA: TGTGCCAGCAGTTTAAGGACAGGGTTGGGGATGGAATTAGTCAAAAACATTCAGTACTTC
CDR3: CASSLRTGLGMELVKNIQYF

length: 14
size: many
D: TRBD1
V: TRBV29-1
J: TRBJ2-1
DNA: TGCAGCGGGGAAACAGGGGCATCCTACAATGAGCAGTTCTTC
CDR3: CSGETGASYNEQFF

length: 15
size: -
D: TRBD2
V: TRBV7-3
J: TRBJ2-7
DNA: TGTGCCAGCAGCTTGTCTAGCGGGGGACCCTACGAGCAGTACTTC
CDR3: CASSLSSGGPYEQYF

length: 14
size: many
D: -
V: TRBV5-5
J: TRBJ1-1
DNA: TGTGCCAGCAGCTTGGGGACATCGAACACTGAAGCTTTCTTT
CDR3: CASSLGTSNTEAFF

length: 13
size: many
D: -
V: TRBV12-3/TRBV12-4
J: TRBJ1-1
DNA: TGTGCCAGCAGTCCAGACAGGTCTCGAAAAGCTTTCTTT
CDR3: CASSPDRSRKAFF

length: 17
size: many
D: TRBD2
V: TRBV4-2
J: TRBJ2-2
DNA: TGTGCCAGCAGCCCGCCTTCGGGGGGGCCAGACACCGGGGAGCTGTTTTTT
CDR3: CASSPPSGGPDTGELFF

length: 14
size: -
D: -
V: TRBV7-2
J: TRBJ2-3
DNA: TGTGCCAGCAGCACTGGGACTCTTGTAGATACGCAGTATTTT
CDR3: CASSTGTLVDTQYF

length: 14
size: many
D: -
V: TRBV5-1
J: TRBJ1-1
DNA: TGCGCCAGCAGCTGGGGGAGGGGGAACACTGAAGCTTTCTTT
CDR3: CASSWGRGNTEAFF

length: 14
size: many
D: TRBD2
V: TRBV20-1
J: TRBJ2-5
DNA: TGCAGTGTCCTCGGGACTAGCTCGGGGGAGACCCAGTACTTC
CDR3: CSVLGTSSGETQYF

length: 16
size: many
D: -
V: TRBV12-3/TRBV12-4
J: TRBJ2-2
DNA: TGTGCCAGCAAGGCACGGGGGGCTCCGAACACCGGGGAGCTGTTTTTT
CDR3: CASKARGAPNTGELFF

length: 18
size: few
D: TRBD2
V: TRBV2
J: TRBJ2-3
DNA: TGTGCCAGCAGTTTGGTTTTGCTAGCGGGGGGGTCCACAGATACGCAGTATTTT
CDR3: CASSLVLLAGGSTDTQYF

length: 15
size: few
D: -
V: TRBV11-2
J: TRBJ2-2
DNA: TGTGCCAGCAGCTCCGAAATCTTTATCACCGGGGAGCTGTTTTTT
CDR3: CASSSEIFITGELFF

length: 16
size: many
D: -
V: TRBV2
J: TRBJ2-7
DNA: TGTGCCAGCAGGCGCACCACGGGGACTGTTTCCTACGAGCAGTACTTC
CDR3: CASRRTTGTVSYEQYF

length: 13
size: many
D: -
V: TRBV24-1
J: TRBJ2-7
DNA: TGTGCCACCAGTGGCCGCGCCTCCTACGAGCAGTACTTC
CDR3: CATSGRASYEQYF

length: 18
size: few
D: TRBD2
V: TRBV9
J: TRBJ2-5
DNA: TGTGCCAGCAGCGTAGGAGATAGCGGGGGCTTTTACCAAGAGACCCAGTACTTC
CDR3: CASSVGDSGGFYQETQYF

length: 14
size: -
D: -
V: TRBV7-2
J: TRBJ1-1
DNA: TGTGCCAGCAGCCCATCGGGAGGGAACACTGAAGCTTTCTTT
CDR3: CASSPSGGNTEAFF

length: 17
size: many
D: TRBD2
V: TRBV12-3/TRBV12-4
J: TRBJ2-3
DNA: TGTGCCAGCAGCCGGGGTCCGGGGGGGGCCAACACAGATACGCAGTATTTT
CDR3: CASSRGPGGANTDTQYF

length: 13
size: many
D: -
V: TRBV12-3/TRBV12-4
J: TRBJ2-3
DNA: TGTGCCAGCAGGCTCGGACCAGAGGATACGCAGTATTTT
CDR3: CASRLGPEDTQYF

length: 13
size: many
D: -
V: TRBV28
J: TRBJ2-1
DNA: TGTGCCAGCAGTTTAAGACTGTTCAATGAGCAGTTCTTC
CDR3: CASSLRLFNEQFF